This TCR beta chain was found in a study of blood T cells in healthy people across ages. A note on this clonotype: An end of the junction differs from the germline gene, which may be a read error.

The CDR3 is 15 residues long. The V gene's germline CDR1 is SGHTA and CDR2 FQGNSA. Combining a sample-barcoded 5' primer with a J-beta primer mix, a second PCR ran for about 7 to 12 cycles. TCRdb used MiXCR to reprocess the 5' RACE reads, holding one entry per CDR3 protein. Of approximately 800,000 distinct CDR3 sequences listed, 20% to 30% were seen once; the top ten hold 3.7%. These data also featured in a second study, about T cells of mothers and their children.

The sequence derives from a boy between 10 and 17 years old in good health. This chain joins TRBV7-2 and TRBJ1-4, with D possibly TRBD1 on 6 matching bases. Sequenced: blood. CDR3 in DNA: TGTGCCAGCAGCCACGGGACAACAACTAATGAAGAACTGTTTTTT. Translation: CASSHGTTTNEELFF.